The 12 T cell receptor beta chains below were found in one sample sequenced in a study of shared clonotypes between healthy human individuals. Produced via immunoSEQ multiplex PCR; TCRdb's table is partial and in-frame only. The sample lists approximately 2.5 million clones, roughly 93% occurring once. The material sequenced was naive CD4+ T cells from PBMCs. Documented subset: CD45RA+ positively selected. These receptor sequences come from a man between 18 and 35 years old in good health. Some clones in this sample may be carry-over from other donors' samples.

The chain combines TRBV6-5 with TRBJ2-1; 7 bases map to TRBD2. Germline V CDR1 and CDR2: MNHEY, SVGAGI. V was clipped by 3 bases and J by 4 bases; unmatched bases: 6. The length of the CDR3 is 15 residues. The CDR3 DNA reads as TGTGCCAGCAGTTATCTGGGGGAGGGGTACAATGAGCAGTTCTTC. It codes for CASSYLGEGYNEQFF.

This rearrangement joins TRBV27 to TRBJ2-1, with D perhaps matching TRBD2 (5 bases). The CDR3 is 12 amino acids. V was clipped by 8 bases and J by 4 bases, with 9 bases between them. From germline, CDR1 is MNHEY and CDR2 SMNVEV (reference sequence). CDR3: CASGGPYNEQFF. As DNA, the CDR3 is TGTGCCAGCGGAGGACCTTACAATGAGCAGTTCTTC.

In its sample, this clone was seen once. J is TRBJ2-7 and V is TRBV19; possibly TRBD1 or TRBD2 for D (7 bases each). Germline lookup yields CDR1 LNHDA and CDR2 SQIVND (reference sequence). The CDR3 loop spans 14 amino acids. Trimming took off 4 bases at V and 6 bases at J, with 16 bases between the two ends. The CDR3 is CASSTQGGRGEQYF. Written as DNA, the CDR3 is TGTGCCAGTAGTACGCAGGGGGGGCGAGGCGAGCAGTACTTC.

The V call is TRBV2, the J call TRBJ2-5, with TRBD1 matching 7 bases. V shed 7 bases, J shed 1 base, and the junction held 6 bases outside the gene matches. CDR3 length: 14 amino acids. Germline lookup yields CDR1 SNHLY and CDR2 FYNNEI. The CDR3 coding sequence is TGTGCCAGCAAGATCCGACAGGGCCAAGAGACCCAGTACTTC. Translating it yields CASKIRQGQETQYF.

This clone occurred once. The chain couples TRBV5-1 to TRBJ2-1; 11 bases agree with TRBD2. The ends lost 4 bases at V and 8 bases at J; junction bases unmatched: 8. The germline gives CDR1 SGHRS, CDR2 YFSETQ. This CDR3 is built from 15 residues. The CDR3 here is CASSQLAGVSDEQFF. The CDR3 region has the DNA TGCGCCAGCAGCCAACTAGCGGGAGTAAGTGATGAGCAGTTCTTC.

This clone was observed once. The J gene is TRBJ1-2, the V gene TRBV7-9, with a possible D match to TRBD1 (6 bases). Looked up from germline, CDR1 is SEHNR and CDR2 is FQNEAQ (reference sequence). The CDR3 spans 19 residues. Trimming took off 3 bases at V and 0 bases at J, with 23 bases between the two ends. CDR3 sequence reads: CASSFRSSGVSASNYGYTF. CDR3 in DNA: TGTGCCAGCAGCTTTCGAAGCTCAGGGGTCTCGGCATCTAACTATGGCTACACCTTC. The whole variable domain, filled in from reference TRBV7-9 and TRBJ1-2, reads DTGVSQNPRHKITKRGQNVTFRCDPISEHNRLYWYRQTLGQGPEFLTYFQNEAQLEKSRLLSDRFSAERPKGSFSTLEIQRTEQGDSAMYLCASSFRSSGVSASNYGYTFGSGTRLTVV.

The chain joins TRBV14 to TRBJ1-2; no definite D call. Per germline, CDR1 SGHDN and CDR2 FVKESK. This CDR3 contains 13 residues. Between the trimmed V and J ends, which lost 5 bases and 3 bases, there was a span of 10 bases. The CDR3 bases are TGTGCCAGCAGCGACGGGGTTTACTATGGCTACACCTTC. Its translation: CASSDGVYYGYTF.

The chain combines TRBV25-1 with TRBJ2-3; TRBD2 agrees at 8 bases. V lost 3 bases and J lost 5; bases outside the gene matches: 7. The CDR3 runs 15 residues. From germline, CDR1 is MGHDK and CDR2 SYGVNS. CDR3 protein: CASSDGGDMLDTQYF. The CDR3 DNA reads as TGTGCCAGCAGTGACGGGGGGGACATGTTAGATACGCAGTATTTT.

The chain recombines TRBV7-9 with TRBJ1-4, with D unresolved. From germline, CDR1 is SEHNR and CDR2 FQNEAQ (reference sequence). Trimming left V 2 bases short and J 6 bases short, with 7 bases between. The CDR3 has 13 residues. CDR3 nucleotide sequence: TGTGCCAGCAGCTTAACAAGATATGAAAAACTGTTTTTT. This encodes CASSLTRYEKLFF.

The rearrangement joins TRBV6-5 to TRBJ2-3; possibly TRBD2 for D (6 bases). The CDR3 contains 14 residues. Trimming took off 5 bases at V and 5 bases at J, with 14 bases between the two ends. CDR1 and CDR2 (germline): MNHEY, SVGAGI. The CDR3 protein is CASSPGDPRDTQYF. CDR3 coding DNA: TGTGCCAGCAGTCCGGGGGACCCGCGAGATACGCAGTATTTT.

CDR3 sequence (DNA): TGTGCCAGCAGTGCCCAAGGGGGGAAGGTAGAGACCCAGTACTTC. Amino acids: CASSAQGGKVETQYF. The rearrangement joins TRBV6-1 to TRBJ2-5; D is possibly TRBD1 or TRBD2 (6 bases each). CDR1 is MNHNS and CDR2 is SASEGT in the germline V gene. V lost 4 bases, J lost 4 bases, and 16 bases lay in between. The CDR3 is 15 residues long.

V and J are TRBV11-2 and TRBJ2-3, with D perhaps being TRBD1 or TRBD2 (6 bases each). Germline V gene sequence: CDR1 SGHAT, CDR2 FQNNGV. V was clipped by 3 bases and J by 3 bases, with 25 bases between them. The CDR3 extends over 19 amino acids. The CDR3 spells CASSFRGLGRSARTDTQYF. The CDR3 coding sequence is TGTGCCAGCAGCTTCCGGGGGCTCGGACGATCCGCGAGGACAGATACGCAGTATTTT.